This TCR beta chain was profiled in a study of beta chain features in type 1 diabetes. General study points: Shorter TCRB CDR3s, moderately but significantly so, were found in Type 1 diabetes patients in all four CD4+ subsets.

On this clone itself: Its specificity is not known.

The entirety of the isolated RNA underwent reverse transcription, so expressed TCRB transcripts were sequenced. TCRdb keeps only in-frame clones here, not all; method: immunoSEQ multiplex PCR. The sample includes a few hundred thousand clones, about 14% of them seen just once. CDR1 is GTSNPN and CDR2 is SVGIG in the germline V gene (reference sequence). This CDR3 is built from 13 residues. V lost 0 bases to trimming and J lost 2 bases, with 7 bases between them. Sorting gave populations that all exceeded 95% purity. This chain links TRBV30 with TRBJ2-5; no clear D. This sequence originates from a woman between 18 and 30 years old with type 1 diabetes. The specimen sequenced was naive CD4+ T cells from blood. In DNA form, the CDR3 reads TGTGCCTGGAGTGTACTGATACAAGAGACCCAGTACTTC. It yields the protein CAWSVLIQETQYF.